Listed below are T cell receptor beta chains from one sample, sequenced in a study of blood T cell repertoires in COVID-19. Here immunoSEQ multiplex PCR was the method, and the copy in TCRdb shows in-frame clones only, minus some. The repertoire consists of approximately 250,000 clones, with approximately 86% occurring once and the leading ten covering under 2%. Specimen: peripheral blood. The receptors stem from a man aged 25-45 years with active or convalescent COVID-19. Each CDR3 is given with its conserved first and last residue. A D gene is named only where the DNA matches it firmly. Size tells how often a clone was seen (once, few, many) or the class of an expanded clone, and some rows leave it out.

J gene: TRBJ1-6
D gene: NA
clone size: NA
V gene: TRBV30
CDR3 DNA: TGTGCCTGGAGTGGACAGTATAATTCACCCCTCCACTTT
CDR3 protein: CAWSGQYNSPLHF

J gene: TRBJ2-3
D gene: NA
clone size: NA
V gene: TRBV7-9
CDR3 DNA: TGTGCCAGCAGCTTATCGTCCGTCTTCACAGATACGCAGTATTTT
CDR3 protein: CASSLSSVFTDTQYF

J gene: TRBJ2-1
D gene: TRBD2
clone size: NA
V gene: TRBV7-9
CDR3 DNA: TGTGCCAGCAGCCCCGGACTAGCGGGGGGGCCGTTCTTC
CDR3 protein: CASSPGLAGGPFF

J gene: TRBJ2-1
D gene: TRBD2
clone size: once
V gene: TRBV29-1
CDR3 DNA: TGCAGCGTTGTAGCGGGGGCCTACAATGAGCAGTTCTTC
CDR3 protein: CSVVAGAYNEQFF

J gene: TRBJ1-3
D gene: NA
clone size: NA
V gene: TRBV2
CDR3 DNA: TGTGCCAGCAGTGTAGACTCTGGAAACACCATATATTTT
CDR3 protein: CASSVDSGNTIYF

J gene: TRBJ1-3
D gene: TRBD1
clone size: few
V gene: TRBV9
CDR3 DNA: TGTGCCAGCAGCGTAGGAAGTTCAGGGGGCTCTGGAAACACCATATATTTT
CDR3 protein: CASSVGSSGGSGNTIYF

J gene: TRBJ2-3
D gene: NA
clone size: NA
V gene: TRBV19
CDR3 DNA: TGTGCCAGTAGTATTCGGGGGGCTCCCACAGATACGCAGTATTTT
CDR3 protein: CASSIRGAPTDTQYF

J gene: TRBJ1-2
D gene: NA
clone size: NA
V gene: TRBV18
CDR3 DNA: TGTGCCAGCTCACTAATAACGAATCCGGGAGACCGGGGCTACACCTTC
CDR3 protein: CASSLITNPGDRGYTF

J gene: TRBJ2-7
D gene: TRBD2
clone size: NA
V gene: TRBV27
CDR3 DNA: TGTGCCAGCAGTCCTCGAATAGCGGGAGGAAGCTCCTACGAGCAGTACTTC
CDR3 protein: CASSPRIAGGSSYEQYF

J gene: TRBJ1-5
D gene: TRBD1
clone size: NA
V gene: TRBV12-5
CDR3 DNA: TGTGCTAGTGGTTTGGTACTAACAGGGGACCGGCGGGGCAATCAGCCCCAGCATTTT
CDR3 protein: CASGLVLTGDRRGNQPQHF

J gene: TRBJ2-3
D gene: NA
clone size: NA
V gene: TRBV7-8
CDR3 DNA: TGTGCCAGCAGCAGAGACAGGAGCTCCACAGATACGCAGTATTTT
CDR3 protein: CASSRDRSSTDTQYF

J gene: TRBJ1-5
D gene: NA
clone size: NA
V gene: TRBV10-3
CDR3 DNA: TGTGCCATCAGTGACCCAGGAGCGGGCTATAGCAATCAGCCCCAGCATTTT
CDR3 protein: CAISDPGAGYSNQPQHF

J gene: TRBJ1-2
D gene: NA
clone size: once
V gene: TRBV5-1
CDR3 DNA: TGCGCCAGCAGCTTGGAAGCAGGGAACTATGGCTACACCTTC
CDR3 protein: CASSLEAGNYGYTF

J gene: TRBJ1-5
D gene: TRBD1
clone size: NA
V gene: TRBV7-2
CDR3 DNA: TGTGCCAGCAGCGTAGTCCCCCCAGGGGGTAGCAATCAGCCCCAGCATTTT
CDR3 protein: CASSVVPPGGSNQPQHF

J gene: TRBJ1-4
D gene: TRBD1
clone size: once
V gene: TRBV6-4
CDR3 DNA: TGTGCCATTTCGACCGGACAGGCTAATGAAAAACTGTTTTTT
CDR3 protein: CAISTGQANEKLFF

J gene: TRBJ2-3
D gene: NA
clone size: NA
V gene: TRBV4-1
CDR3 DNA: TGCGCCAGCAGCGGGACACAAAACACAGATACGCAGTATTTT
CDR3 protein: CASSGTQNTDTQYF

J gene: TRBJ1-5
D gene: NA
clone size: NA
V gene: TRBV19
CDR3 DNA: TGTGCCAGTAGCCCTAAGAGAGTCAATCAGCCCCAGCATTTT
CDR3 protein: CASSPKRVNQPQHF

J gene: TRBJ2-3
D gene: NA
clone size: NA
V gene: TRBV7-2
CDR3 DNA: TGTGCCAGCAGCTTCGGAGGCCCAGGAAGCACAGATACGCAGTATTTT
CDR3 protein: CASSFGGPGSTDTQYF

J gene: TRBJ2-7
D gene: NA
clone size: NA
V gene: TRBV9
CDR3 DNA: TGTGCCAGCAGTCTAAATGTGGAGTTTGACGAGCAGTACTTC
CDR3 protein: CASSLNVEFDEQYF

J gene: TRBJ2-2
D gene: NA
clone size: once
V gene: TRBV5-6
CDR3 DNA: TGTGCCAGCAGTACTAGGTCCGGGTGGGTCACCGGGGAGCTGTTTTTT
CDR3 protein: CASSTRSGWVTGELFF

J gene: TRBJ2-1
D gene: NA
clone size: NA
V gene: TRBV6-5
CDR3 DNA: TGTGCCAGCAGCACGAGCTCCTACAATGAGCAGTTCTTC
CDR3 protein: CASSTSSYNEQFF